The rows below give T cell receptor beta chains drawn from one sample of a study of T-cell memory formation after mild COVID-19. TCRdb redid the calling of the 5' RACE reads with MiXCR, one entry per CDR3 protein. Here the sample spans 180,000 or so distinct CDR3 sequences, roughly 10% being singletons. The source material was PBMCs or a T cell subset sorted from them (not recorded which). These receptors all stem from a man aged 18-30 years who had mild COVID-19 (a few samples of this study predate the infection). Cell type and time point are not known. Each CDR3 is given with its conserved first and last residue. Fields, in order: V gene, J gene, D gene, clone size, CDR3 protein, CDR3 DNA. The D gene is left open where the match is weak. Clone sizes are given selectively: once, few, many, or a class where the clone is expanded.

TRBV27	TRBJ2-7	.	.	CASSPRTDYEQYF	TGTGCCAGCAGTCCCAGGACAGACTACGAGCAGTACTTC
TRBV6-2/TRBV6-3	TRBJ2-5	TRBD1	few	CASSIDAGTGDLGTQYF	TGTGCCAGCAGTATAGACGCCGGGACAGGGGATCTGGGGACCCAGTACTTC
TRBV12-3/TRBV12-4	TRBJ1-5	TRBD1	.	CASSPGDRVTGNQPQHF	TGTGCCAGCAGTCCGGGGGACAGGGTAACCGGCAATCAGCCCCAGCATTTT
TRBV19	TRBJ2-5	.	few	CASSIGVQETQYF	TGTGCCAGTAGTATTGGCGTCCAAGAGACCCAGTACTTC
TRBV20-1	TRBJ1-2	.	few	CSATGSYGYTF	TGCAGTGCTACAGGGAGCTATGGCTACACCTTC
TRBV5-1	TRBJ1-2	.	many	CASSLRGPRSIEGGYTF	TGCGCCAGCAGCTTACGGGGGCCTCGATCGATAGAGGGTGGCTACACCTTC
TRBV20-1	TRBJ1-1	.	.	CSGALGADTEAFF	TGCAGTGGGGCATTGGGGGCGGACACTGAAGCTTTCTTT
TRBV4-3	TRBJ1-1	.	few	CASSQGAVAFF	TGCGCCAGCAGCCAAGGGGCCGTGGCTTTCTTT
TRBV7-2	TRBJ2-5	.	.	CASSLAGYETQYF	TGTGCCAGCAGCTTAGCGGGGTATGAGACCCAGTACTTC
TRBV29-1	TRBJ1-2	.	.	CSVEVAWEGANYGYTF	TGCAGCGTTGAAGTGGCTTGGGAGGGGGCTAACTATGGCTACACCTTC
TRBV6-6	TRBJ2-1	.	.	CASSLLTGTRYNEQFF	TGTGCCAGCAGTCTTTTGACCGGGACACGATACAATGAGCAGTTCTTC
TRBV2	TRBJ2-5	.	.	CASRGRPVPNWYQETQYF	TGTGCCAGCCGCGGTAGGCCAGTCCCCAACTGGTACCAAGAGACCCAGTACTTC
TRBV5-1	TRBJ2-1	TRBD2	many	CASSSGGGAYNEQFF	TGCGCCAGCTCATCTGGGGGGGGTGCCTACAATGAGCAGTTCTTC
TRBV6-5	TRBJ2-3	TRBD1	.	CASKSRGPGDTQYF	TGTGCCAGCAAGAGCAGGGGGCCGGGTGATACGCAGTATTTT
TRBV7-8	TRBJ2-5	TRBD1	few	CASMGQGKETQYF	TGTGCCAGCATGGGACAGGGGAAGGAGACCCAGTACTTC
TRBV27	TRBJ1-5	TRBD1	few	CASSERGHTNQPQHF	TGTGCCAGCAGCGAAAGGGGGCATACCAATCAGCCCCAGCATTTT
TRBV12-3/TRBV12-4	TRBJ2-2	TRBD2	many	CASTPSLAGFTGELFF	TGTGCCAGCACCCCCTCGCTAGCGGGGTTTACCGGGGAGCTGTTTTTT
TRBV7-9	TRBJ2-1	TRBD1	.	CASSLRDRGRNEQFF	TGTGCCAGCAGCCTCCGGGACAGGGGGCGAAATGAGCAGTTCTTC
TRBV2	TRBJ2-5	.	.	CASSIARPETQYF	TGTGCCAGCAGTATAGCGCGACCAGAGACCCAGTACTTC
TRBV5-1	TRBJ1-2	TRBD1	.	CASSRDRTGTGNYGYTF	TGCGCCAGCAGCCGAGACCGGACAGGGACCGGGAACTATGGCTACACCTTC
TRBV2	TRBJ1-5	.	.	CASSNDDPGQHF	TGTGCCAGCAGTAATGACGACCCCGGCCAGCATTTT
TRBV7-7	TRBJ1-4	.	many	CASSLAQDEKLFF	TGTGCTAGCAGCTTAGCCCAAGATGAAAAACTGTTTTTT
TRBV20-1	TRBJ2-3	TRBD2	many	CSVEYGGSFTDTQYF	TGCAGTGTCGAATACGGCGGGAGTTTCACAGATACGCAGTATTTT
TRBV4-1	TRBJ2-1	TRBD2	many	CASSPERGGLYEQFF	TGCGCCAGCAGCCCCGAGCGGGGGGGCCTCTATGAGCAGTTCTTC
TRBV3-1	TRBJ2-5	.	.	CASSPGGRGETQYF	TGTGCCAGCAGCCCGGGGGGCCGCGGGGAGACCCAGTACTTC
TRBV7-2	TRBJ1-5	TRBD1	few	CASSASQGRVNQPQHF	TGTGCCAGCAGCGCTTCACAGGGGAGGGTCAATCAGCCCCAGCATTTT
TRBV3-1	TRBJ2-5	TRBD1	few	CASSPSGQEETQYF	TGTGCCAGCAGCCCCTCGGGACAGGAAGAGACCCAGTACTTC
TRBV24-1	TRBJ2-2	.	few	CATSDLSGTNTGELFF	TGTGCCACCAGTGATTTGAGTGGGACCAACACCGGGGAGCTGTTTTTT
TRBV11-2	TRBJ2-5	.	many	CASNLAHQETQYF	TGTGCCAGCAATCTAGCGCACCAAGAGACCCAGTACTTC
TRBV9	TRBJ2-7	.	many	CASSVVGGEQYF	TGTGCCAGCAGCGTAGTGGGCGGTGAGCAGTACTTC
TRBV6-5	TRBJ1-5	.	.	CASSYSMSGVSNQPQHF	TGTGCCAGCAGTTACTCGATGTCCGGGGTTAGCAATCAGCCCCAGCATTTT
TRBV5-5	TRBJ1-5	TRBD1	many	CASSRQGGQPQHF	TGTGCCAGCAGCAGACAGGGAGGACAGCCCCAGCATTTT
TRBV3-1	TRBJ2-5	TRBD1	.	CASSQAGQQETQYF	TGTGCCAGCAGCCAAGCGGGACAGCAAGAGACCCAGTACTTC
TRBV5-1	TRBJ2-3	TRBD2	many	CASSLEPTSATDTQYF	TGCGCCAGCAGCTTGGAGCCGACTAGCGCCACAGATACGCAGTATTTT
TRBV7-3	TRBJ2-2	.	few	CASSLRSSGELFF	TGTGCCAGCAGCTTACGCAGCTCGGGGGAGCTGTTTTTT
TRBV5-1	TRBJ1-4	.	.	CASSSQGTANEKLFF	TGCGCCAGCAGCTCTCAGGGTACAGCTAATGAAAAACTGTTTTTT
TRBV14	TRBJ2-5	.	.	CASSQGTGTGGETQYF	TGTGCCAGCAGCCAAGGCACCGGGACTGGCGGAGAGACCCAGTACTTC
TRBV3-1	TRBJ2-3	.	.	CATRRGTDVWDTQYF	TGTGCCACCCGCCGGGGGACGGATGTCTGGGATACGCAGTATTTT
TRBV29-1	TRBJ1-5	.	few	CSVGQVSNQPQHF	TGCAGCGTTGGACAGGTTAGCAATCAGCCCCAGCATTTT
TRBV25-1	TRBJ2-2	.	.	CASSGRDTGELFF	TGTGCCAGCAGCGGACGGGATACCGGGGAGCTGTTTTTT
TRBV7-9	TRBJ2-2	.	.	CASNLWNTGELFF	TGTGCCAGCAACCTTTGGAACACCGGGGAGCTGTTTTTT
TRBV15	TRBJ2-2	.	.	CATSSRELGELFF	TGTGCCACCAGCAGCAGGGAACTCGGGGAGCTGTTTTTT
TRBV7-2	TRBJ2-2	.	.	CASSLARNTGELFF	TGTGCCAGCAGCTTAGCCAGGAACACCGGGGAGCTGTTTTTT
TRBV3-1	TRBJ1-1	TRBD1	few	CASSLQTGGVGVTEAFF	TGTGCCAGCAGCCTCCAAACAGGGGGCGTAGGTGTCACTGAAGCTTTCTTT
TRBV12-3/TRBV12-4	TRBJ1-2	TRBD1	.	CASSPGTGFDYGYTF	TGTGCCAGCAGTCCTGGGACAGGTTTCGACTATGGCTACACCTTC
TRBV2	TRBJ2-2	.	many	CASSERTGELFF	TGTGCCAGCAGTGAACGGACCGGGGAGCTGTTTTTT
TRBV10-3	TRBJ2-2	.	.	CAISESGPFAANTGELFF	TGTGCCATCAGTGAGTCAGGGCCCTTCGCCGCGAACACCGGGGAGCTGTTTTTT
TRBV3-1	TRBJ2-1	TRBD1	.	CASSQGTGRRYEQFF	TGTGCCAGCAGCCAAGGGACAGGGAGGCGGTATGAGCAGTTCTTC
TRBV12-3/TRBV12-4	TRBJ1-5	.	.	CASSLRVQSAPQHF	TGTGCCAGCAGTCTCCGGGTTCAATCAGCCCCCCAGCATTTT
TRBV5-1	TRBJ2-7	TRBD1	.	CASSRVTGVDFREQYF	TGCGCCAGCAGCAGAGTGACAGGGGTAGATTTCCGCGAGCAGTACTTC
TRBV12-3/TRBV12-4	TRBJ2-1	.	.	CASSLGVGSGVSLGEQFF	TGTGCCAGCAGTTTAGGAGTCGGGAGCGGCGTTTCTTTGGGTGAGCAGTTCTTC
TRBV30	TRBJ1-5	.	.	CAWSGAGQPQHF	TGTGCCTGGAGTGGTGCCGGTCAGCCCCAGCATTTT
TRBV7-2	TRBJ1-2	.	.	CAYGENYGYTF	TGTGCCTACGGGGAAAACTATGGCTACACCTTC
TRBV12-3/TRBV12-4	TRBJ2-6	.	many	CASSQGGHSGANVLTF	TGTGCCAGCAGTCAGGGGGGTCACTCTGGGGCCAACGTCCTGACTTTC